The 31 T cell receptor beta chains reported below all come from one sample, sequenced in a study of shared clonotypes between healthy human individuals. The naive CD8 subset, CD45RO-negative cells positively selected for CCR7, excluded terminally differentiated effector memory CD45RA+ cells. This table comes from immunoSEQ multiplex PCR, and its TCRdb copy is limited to in-frame clones, with some not included. Of about 2 million clones in the sample, roughly 94% were seen once. The material sequenced was naive CD8+ T cells sorted from blood. The receptor set was obtained from a man younger than 30 in good health.

The chain employs TRBV7-6 and TRBJ2-1; D remains ambiguous. The CDR3 is 13 residues long. Trimming pared 2 bases from V and 7 bases from J, leaving 9 bases between. Germline CDR1 reads SGHVS; CDR2 reads FNYEAQ. Here the CDR3 reads CASSLYQGNEQFF. The CDR3 DNA sequence: TGTGCCAGCAGCTTATACCAAGGTAATGAGCAGTTCTTC.

The chain is built from TRBV13 and TRBJ2-2, with 7 bases lining up with TRBD2. Unmatched junction bases numbered 6, after V lost 5 bases and J lost 3 bases. Per germline, CDR1 PRHDT and CDR2 FYEKMQ (reference sequence). The CDR3 spans 15 residues. CDR3 in DNA: TGTGCCAGCAGCCCCGCGGGGGTTCACACCGGGGAGCTGTTTTTT. Residues: CASSPAGVHTGELFF.

Comment on this clone: The identical CDR3 is also encoded by other nucleotide sequences in the sample. This chain joins TRBV27 and TRBJ2-7, with a tentative D call TRBD1 (6 bases). CDR1 is MNHEY and CDR2 is SMNVEV in the germline V gene (reference sequence). V was shortened by 2 bases and J by 3 bases, with 8 bases between the two germline ends. The CDR3 has 13 amino acids. The CDR3 nucleotides read TGTGCCAGCAGTTTAAGGGGGATCTACGAGCAGTACTTC. It is translated as CASSLRGIYEQYF.

Only one count was recorded for this clone. V is TRBV6-5 and J is TRBJ2-7; 10 bases agree with TRBD1. This CDR3 comprises 16 residues. V gave up 3 bases and J gave up 7 bases; unmatched junction bases: 12. Germline values: CDR1 MNHEY, CDR2 SVGAGI. DNA for the CDR3: TGTGCCAGCAGTTATCCGTGGGGACAGGGGACGGGAGAGCAGTACTTC. Its protein product is CASSYPWGQGTGEQYF.

This clone was seen once. The V gene is TRBV7-9, the J gene TRBJ2-3; TRBD2 agrees at 11 bases. The CDR3 contains 18 residues. CDR1 is SEHNR, CDR2 FQNEAQ, per germline (reference sequence). Trimming cost V 1 base and J 1 base; bases outside gene matches: 7. The CDR3 DNA reads TGTGCCAGCAGCTTAGGGTCAGAGGGACTAGCGGGCACAGATACGCAGTATTTT. Its protein is CASSLGSEGLAGTDTQYF.

The chain has TRBV28 and TRBJ2-2; D gene ambiguous. Per the germline V gene, CDR1 is MDHEN and CDR2 is SYDVKM. Trimming cost V 2 bases and J 4 bases, with 5 bases left between them. This CDR3 contains 13 residues. The CDR3 spells CASSLVVTGELFF. CDR3 coding DNA: TGTGCCAGCAGTTTAGTGGTCACCGGGGAGCTGTTTTTT.

The chain carries TRBV27 and TRBJ2-5; TRBD2 matches 9 bases. V shed 4 bases, J shed 4 bases, and the junction held 13 bases outside the gene matches. Germline V lookup: CDR1 MNHEY, CDR2 SMNVEV (reference sequence). The CDR3 spans 17 residues. DNA of the CDR3: TGTGCCAGCAGTTCCTACCCTAGCGGGGCCGGAGGAGAGACCCAGTACTTC. This codes for CASSSYPSGAGGETQYF.

The chain recombines TRBV5-1 with TRBJ1-1; the D gene is possibly TRBD1 (5 bases). CDR1 SGHRS and CDR2 YFSETQ come from the germline V gene. The length of the CDR3 is 16 residues. With 2 bases removed from V and 4 bases from J, the gap between germline ends came to 18 bases. The CDR3 bases are TGCGCCAGCAGCTTTAGTCTCCAGGGAGGAGCCACTGAAGCTTTCTTT. Protein sequence: CASSFSLQGGATEAFF.

V usage is TRBV14 and J usage is TRBJ2-3; no definite D call. Germline CDR1 and CDR2: SGHDN and FVKESK. V was cut by 4 bases and J by 1 base, with 12 bases left in between. The length of the CDR3 is 15 residues. The CDR3 protein is CASSRWILGTDTQYF. The CDR3 DNA follows: TGTGCCAGCAGCCGATGGATTCTTGGCACAGATACGCAGTATTTT.

The chain carries TRBV28 and TRBJ1-5; the D is unclear. CDR3 size: 16 residues. The V and J ends lost 4 bases and 0 bases respectively, with 13 bases between them. Germline V gene lookup returns CDR1 MDHEN and CDR2 SYDVKM. The CDR3 loop reads CASSSPVSVSNQPQHF. The CDR3 DNA is TGTGCCAGCAGTTCCCCCGTTTCGGTTAGCAATCAGCCCCAGCATTTT.

The V gene is TRBV2, the J gene TRBJ2-7; the match to TRBD2 covers 10 bases. J was trimmed by 5 bases and V by 10 bases; bases with no gene match: 8. CDR1 is SNHLY, CDR2 FYNNEI, per germline. CDR3 length equals 13 residues. The CDR3 sequence: CAIQLAGVDEQYF. The CDR3 DNA follows: TGTGCCATCCAGCTAGCGGGAGTCGACGAGCAGTACTTC.

V gene TRBV7-9 combines with J gene TRBJ2-2, with 9 bases lining up with TRBD1. Germline CDR1 reads SEHNR; CDR2 reads FQNEAQ (reference sequence). The CDR3 is 15 amino acids. The junction had 8 bases not matched to a gene; V was cut back by 7 bases and J by 5 bases. The DNA for the CDR3 is TGTGCCAGCATCCCACAGGGGGCATCAACCGGGGAGCTGTTTTTT. Amino acid sequence: CASIPQGASTGELFF.

J is TRBJ2-1 and V is TRBV14, with 9 bases matching TRBD1. The CDR3 loop spans 15 amino acids. Germline CDR1 SGHDN, CDR2 FVKESK. After removal of 5 bases from V and 4 bases from J, the junction contained 6 bases not matched to a gene. CDR3 sequence reads: CASSRAGQGYNEQFF. Written as DNA, the CDR3 is TGTGCCAGCAGCAGGGCGGGACAGGGTTACAATGAGCAGTTCTTC.

The V gene is TRBV11-2, the J gene TRBJ2-1; D possibly corresponds to TRBD1 (6 bases). Trimming removed 3 bases from V and 5 bases from J, with 11 bases in between. The CDR3 sequence is 14 residues long. Germline assignment: CDR1 SGHAT and CDR2 FQNNGV. The CDR3 nucleotides are TGTGCCAGCAGCTTCCAGGGGCCGCACAATGAGCAGTTCTTC. It encodes CASSFQGPHNEQFF. Using reference TRBV11-2 and TRBJ2-1 for the parts outside the CDR3, the full variable domain is EAGVAQSPRYKIIEKRQSVAFWCNPISGHATLYWYQQILGQGPKLLIQFQNNGVVDDSQLPKDRFSAERLKGVDSTLKIQPAKLEDSAVYLCASSFQGPHNEQFFGPGTRLTVL.

This clone was found a few times. The rearrangement uses TRBV29-1 and TRBJ2-7; no clear D. Trimming removed 1 base from V and 3 bases from J, with 7 bases in between. Germline V CDR1 and CDR2: SQVTM, ANQGSEA. The CDR3 loop spans 12 amino acids. The CDR3 region has the DNA TGCAGCGTTGAAGCAGGCTTCTACGAGCAGTACTTC. Translated: CSVEAGFYEQYF.

This chain uses TRBV15 with TRBJ2-7, with 7 bases aligning to TRBD1. With 5 bases clipped from V and 7 bases from J, the junction kept 11 bases outside the gene matches. The CDR3 contains 14 residues. In germline, CDR1 is LNHNV, CDR2 YYDKDF (reference sequence). The CDR3 loop reads CATSRLRGLTEQYF. The CDR3 DNA reads TGTGCCACCAGCCGCCTTAGGGGGCTTACGGAGCAGTACTTC. The full variable domain, rest sourced from reference TRBV15 and TRBJ2-7, is DAMVIQNPRYQVTQFGKPVTLSCSQTLNHNVMYWYQQKSSQAPKLLFHYYDKDFNNEADTPDNFQSRRPNTSFCFLDIRSPGLGDTAMYLCATSRLRGLTEQYFGPGTRLTVT.

The rearrangement uses TRBV10-3 and TRBJ1-2, with D maybe TRBD1 (5 bases). CDR3 length: 17 amino acids. Germline-derived CDR1 and CDR2 are ENHRY and SYGVKD. Trimming pared 3 bases from V and 0 bases from J, leaving 17 bases between. The CDR3 nucleotides read TGTGCCATCAGTGAATCGGCTCAGGGTACCCCTAACTATGGCTACACCTTC. Residues: CAISESAQGTPNYGYTF.

The chain joins TRBV2 to TRBJ1-1, with 8 bases lining up with TRBD1. The germline gives CDR1 SNHLY, CDR2 FYNNEI. The CDR3 has 12 amino acids. The trim removed 8 bases at V and 4 bases at J, leaving 3 bases unmatched. The CDR3 reads CASQGAPTEAFF. The CDR3 DNA reads as TGTGCCAGCCAGGGGGCGCCCACTGAAGCTTTCTTT.

With regard to this clone: Other DNA sequences from this sample encode an identical CDR3 as well. The chain couples TRBV9 to TRBJ2-7; D remains unclear. Trimming took 0 bases from V and 0 from J, leaving 10 bases between them. Germline V lookup: CDR1 SGDLS, CDR2 YYNGEE. The CDR3 is 15 amino acids. In nucleotides, the CDR3 is TGTGCCAGCAGCGTAGGGGTAGGGATCTCCTACGAGCAGTACTTC. It translates to CASSVGVGISYEQYF.

CDR3 amino acids: CASSGGEVGYTF. The CDR3, as DNA: TGTGCCAGCAGTGGAGGGGAAGTCGGCTACACCTTC. This chain joins TRBV6-5 and TRBJ1-2; tentatively, D is TRBD1 (5 bases). The germline V gene encodes CDR1 MNHEY and CDR2 SVGAGI. The CDR3 covers 12 residues. V dropped 5 bases and J dropped 8 bases, with 12 bases sitting between them.

V gene TRBV27 combines with J gene TRBJ2-2; a possible D gene is TRBD2 (6 bases). V was trimmed by 3 bases and J by 8 bases, leaving 19 bases between them. Per the germline V gene, CDR1 is MNHEY and CDR2 is SMNVEV (reference sequence). The CDR3 loop spans 16 amino acids. CDR3 DNA: TGTGCCAGCAGTTTCATCGGGACGGAGGAGGGAGGGGAGCTGTTTTTT. Its protein product is CASSFIGTEEGGELFF.

Details on this clone: Different DNA sequences within this sample yield the same CDR3. The gene calls are TRBV7-9 and TRBJ2-3; no clear D gene. This CDR3 spans 11 amino acids. The germline gives CDR1 SEHNR, CDR2 FQNEAQ (reference sequence). V dropped 4 bases and J dropped 3 bases, with 2 bases sitting between them. The CDR3 loop is CASSSTDTQYF. The DNA for the CDR3 is TGTGCCAGCAGCTCTACAGATACGCAGTATTTT.

Concerning this clone: This sample also contains other DNA sequences that code for the same CDR3. The chain employs TRBV10-2 and TRBJ2-7; D unclear. The CDR3 has 11 residues. Germline V gives CDR1 WSHSY, CDR2 SAAADI. Trimming removed 3 bases from V and 4 bases from J, with 4 bases in between. The CDR3 nucleotides are TGCGCCAGCAGTGAAACTTACGAGCAGTACTTC. Its protein is CASSETYEQYF.

The CDR3 here is CASSSRDRYITEAFF. As DNA, the CDR3 is TGTGCCAGCAGCTCCCGGGACAGATATATCACTGAAGCTTTCTTT. V gene TRBV21-1 combines with J gene TRBJ1-1; the listed D gene, TRBD1, was not tested against the DNA. TRBV21-1 is shown as a pseudogene. CDR3 size: 15 residues.

The J gene is TRBJ2-3, the V gene TRBV7-2; D perhaps matches TRBD2 (5 bases). This CDR3 comprises 13 residues. Germline V gene sequence: CDR1 SGHTA, CDR2 FQGNSA. Trimming removed 5 bases at V and 6 bases at J, with 12 bases between. DNA for the CDR3: TGTGCCAGCAGCCCGGGATTTTGGGATACGCAGTATTTT. This sequence encodes CASSPGFWDTQYF.

The CDR3 loop is CASSEGQVNEKLFF. CDR3 nucleotide sequence: TGTGCCAGCAGCGAGGGACAGGTTAATGAAAAACTGTTTTTT. The genes are TRBV5-6 and TRBJ1-4; 8 bases fit TRBD1. The CDR3 has 14 amino acids. V shed 4 bases, J shed 4 bases, and the junction held 3 bases outside the gene matches. CDR1 and CDR2 (germline): SGHDT, YYEEEE.

This chain connects TRBV27 to TRBJ2-3; D perhaps matches TRBD1 (6 bases). Germline V gives CDR1 MNHEY, CDR2 SMNVEV (reference sequence). The ends were cut back, 4 bases at V and 1 base at J, with 15 bases in the middle. This CDR3 has 16 residues. The CDR3 coding sequence is TGTGCCAGCAGTTACATCCAGGGGCCCGGCACAGATACGCAGTATTTT. Translating it yields CASSYIQGPGTDTQYF.

Here the CDR3 DNA reads TGCGCCAGCAGCCAAGAGGTACCAGCCAAAAACATTCAGTACTTC. This sequence encodes CASSQEVPAKNIQYF. This rearrangement joins TRBV4-1 to TRBJ2-4; D ambiguous. The CDR3 runs to 15 residues. Germline V CDR1 and CDR2: MGHRA, YSYEKL. V was shortened by 0 bases and J by 0 bases, with 6 bases between the two germline ends.

This clone was seen only once. The junction does not match germline at one end; this may be a read error. The chain links TRBV7-7 to TRBJ1-1; D perhaps matches TRBD1 (6 bases). The length of the CDR3 is 16 residues. The germline gives CDR1 SSHAT, CDR2 FNYEAQ (reference sequence). The CDR3 bases are TGTGCTAGCAGCTTTGAGAGGGGGAGTAAAGACACTGAAGCTTTCTTT. Its protein is CASSFERGSKDTEAFF.

About this clone: The same CDR3 can be traced to other DNA sequences in this sample. V is TRBV27 and J is TRBJ2-7; TRBD1 might be the D (6 bases). The CDR3 covers 13 residues. V was pared by 2 bases and J by 4 bases, with 9 bases between. CDR1 and CDR2 (germline): MNHEY, SMNVEV (reference sequence). CDR3 DNA: TGTGCCAGCAGTTTAGAGACAGGTTACGAGCAGTACTTC. It translates to CASSLETGYEQYF.

The chain combines TRBV27 with TRBJ2-1; possibly TRBD2 for D (5 bases). This CDR3 is 15 amino acids long. V shed 7 bases and J shed 8 bases, with 21 bases lying between them. Per germline, CDR1 MNHEY and CDR2 SMNVEV (reference sequence). CDR3 amino acids: CASKPLVIVSDEQFF. The CDR3 nucleotides read TGTGCCAGCAAACCACTAGTAATAGTAAGCGATGAGCAGTTCTTC.